Below are 2 T cell receptor beta chains sequenced from a single sample in a study of graft-versus-host responses after intestinal transplantation. No antigen has been assigned to these receptors. Method: immunoSEQ multiplex PCR; TCRdb's copy keeps in-frame clones and lacks some. The table shows more than 90,000 clones, with approximately 93% occurring only once. The sequences come from unstimulated CD8+ T cells sorted from spleen or lymph node cells, collected before transplant. The receptors derive from a human donor who was the organ donor for an intestinal transplant.

CDR3 nucleotide sequence: TGTGCCAGCAGCTTAGAAGGTGGGACTAGCGCCACAGATACGCAGTATTTT. This codes for CASSLEGGTSATDTQYF. The V gene is TRBV11-2, the J gene TRBJ2-3, with 10 bases aligning to TRBD2. This CDR3 contains 17 residues. CDR1 is SGHAT and CDR2 is FQNNGV in the germline V gene. Germline trimming cut 0 bases from V and 2 bases from J; bases unmatched to any gene: 5.

The chain is built from TRBV6-4 and TRBJ2-7, with D perhaps matching TRBD1 (6 bases). V lost 8 bases and J 2 bases, leaving 19 bases between the germline ends. Germline CDR1 MRHNA, CDR2 SNTAGT. This CDR3 is built from 15 residues. CDR3 protein: CASAVTGHGAYEQYF. CDR3 sequence (DNA): TGTGCCAGCGCCGTAACGGGACATGGGGCCTACGAGCAGTACTTC.